This is a list of T cell receptor beta chains from one sample in a study of blood T cells in healthy people across ages. TCRdb itself ran the 5' RACE reads through MiXCR, one entry per CDR3 protein. The sample has hundreds of thousands of distinct CDR3 sequences; more than 55% are singletons. The specimen was blood. Source of these receptors: a man between 40 and 49 years old in good health. Each CDR3 is given with its conserved first and last residue. Each record gives: J gene, V gene, CDR3 protein.

J: TRBJ1-2; V: TRBV29-1; CDR3: CSVEGLYRNGYTF
J: TRBJ2-3; V: TRBV29-1; CDR3: CSVGLAGTTDTQYF
J: TRBJ2-5; V: TRBV20-1; CDR3: CSARGAGHEQYF
J: TRBJ2-4; V: TRBV3-1; CDR3: CASSPTAGGNIQYF
J: TRBJ2-7; V: TRBV6-1; CDR3: CASSAASGTGASYEQYF
J: TRBJ2-3; V: TRBV2; CDR3: CASSVPSGLGTDTQYF
J: TRBJ2-7; V: TRBV7-9; CDR3: CASSFRTGLSYEQYF
J: TRBJ2-5; V: TRBV12-3/TRBV12-4; CDR3: CASSFTGAGETQYF
J: TRBJ2-1; V: TRBV9; CDR3: CASSVGQAILPYNEQFF
J: TRBJ1-2; V: TRBV7-2; CDR3: CASSIRDRPYYGYTF
J: TRBJ1-4; V: TRBV10-3; CDR3: CAISVDRGTNEKPFF
J: TRBJ2-5; V: TRBV6-1; CDR3: CASSSDTPLGQYF
J: TRBJ2-1; V: TRBV27; CDR3: CASSLLGGSSYNEQFF
J: TRBJ2-2; V: TRBV7-3; CDR3: CASGLRGYDTGELFF
J: TRBJ2-4; V: TRBV29-1; CDR3: CSASPGGRGEQYF
J: TRBJ2-7; V: TRBV29-1; CDR3: CSVTDGTYEQYF
J: .; V: TRBV28; CDR3: CANSIQYEQYF
J: TRBJ2-3; V: TRBV4-1; CDR3: CASSQDWGRSSDTQYF
J: TRBJ2-1; V: TRBV28; CDR3: CASKDGEQFF
J: TRBJ2-1; V: TRBV7-3; CDR3: CASSTGLAGNEQFF
J: TRBJ2-5; V: TRBV6-6; CDR3: CASSYSPRGQETQYF
J: TRBJ2-3; V: TRBV6-2/TRBV6-3; CDR3: CASNPESPPYTQYF
J: TRBJ2-3; V: TRBV9; CDR3: CASSRQGGWGTDTQYF
J: TRBJ1-5; V: TRBV29-1; CDR3: CSVEVEGNQPQHF
J: TRBJ2-2; V: TRBV9; CDR3: CASSVTSGGAPGELFF
J: TRBJ2-3; V: TRBV6-2/TRBV6-3; CDR3: CASSHRVGGDTQYF
J: TRBJ1-2; V: TRBV5-1; CDR3: CASSDHRAANYGYTF
J: TRBJ1-1; V: TRBV7-3; CDR3: CASSENPGLNTEAFF
J: TRBJ1-6; V: TRBV27; CDR3: CASRLGAAYNSPLHF
J: TRBJ2-7; V: TRBV10-2; CDR3: CASSEWEYEQYF
J: TRBJ1-1; V: TRBV10-3; CDR3: CATRGVNTEAFF
J: TRBJ2-6; V: TRBV4-1; CDR3: CASSQEGTGASGANVLTF
J: TRBJ1-2; V: TRBV7-2; CDR3: CASSFESYGYTF
J: TRBJ2-1; V: TRBV20-1; CDR3: CSARRSPRIPSSYNEQFF
J: TRBJ2-5; V: TRBV24-1; CDR3: CATSDLFSGGTGTQYF
J: TRBJ2-1; V: TRBV4-1; CDR3: CASSQAIDEQFF
J: TRBJ2-1; V: TRBV5-1; CDR3: CASSWGQGFSYNGQFF
J: TRBJ2-7; V: TRBV7-2; CDR3: CASSHLSSSEQYF
J: TRBJ2-3; V: TRBV7-2; CDR3: CASFPAGGAWPSTDTQYF
J: TRBJ1-6; V: TRBV20-1; CDR3: CSARRAAYNSPLHF
J: .; V: TRBV18; CDR3: CASSPPVHKREGPLIYEQYF
J: TRBJ2-5; V: TRBV27; CDR3: CASSRGQGALEQYF
J: TRBJ2-3; V: TRBV9; CDR3: CASSVVGSTNTDTQYF
J: TRBJ2-3; V: TRBV7-2; CDR3: CASKGGGLGIPTDTQYF
J: TRBJ2-7; V: TRBV12-3/TRBV12-4; CDR3: CASSLGGLWGRQSAYEQYF
J: TRBJ1-5; V: TRBV4-2; CDR3: CASSFVRDDNQPQHF
J: TRBJ1-5; V: TRBV7-2; CDR3: CASSFWGSQSNQPQHF
J: TRBJ2-1; V: TRBV6-5; CDR3: CASSYVQGTGDEQFF
J: TRBJ2-1; V: TRBV14; CDR3: CASSQEAAGLRNEQFF
J: TRBJ2-7; V: TRBV2; CDR3: CASSATGSGEIQYF
J: TRBJ2-1; V: TRBV29-1; CDR3: CSVAPGLAGSDNEQFF